This TCR beta chain comes out of a study of cytomegalovirus exposure and HLA in healthy donors. Germline values: CDR1 MNHNS, CDR2 SASEGT. V lost 3 bases, J lost 4 bases, and 6 bases stayed unmatched. The CDR3 runs to 15 residues. Comment on this clone: Its antigen is unidentified.

Study-wide points: A cluster of highly shared sequence variants was likely a sequencing artifact. Exclusion applied to some V segments, including TRBV6-2 and TRBV6-3, as they were indistinguishable. The listing of roughly 160 TCR beta chains classed them as cytomegalovirus-associated.

A multiplex PCR was run with 60 Vbeta primers and 13 Jbeta primers. Generated by immunoSEQ multiplex PCR, the TCRdb table keeps only in-frame clones and is missing some. This sample lists roughly 120,000 clones; its ten largest clones have 2.5% to 3%. Whereas donors were nominally healthy upon sampling, unrecorded immune exposures were probable. The sequenced material came from PBMCs. This sequence was found in a man aged 30 to 39 in good health and CMV-seronegative. The chain carries TRBV6-1 and TRBJ1-1; TRBD1 aligns across 9 bases. The CDR3 is CASSELGQGSTEAFF. In DNA, the CDR3 is TGTGCCAGCAGTGAGCTGGGACAGGGCAGCACTGAAGCTTTCTTT.